Below, 12 T cell receptor beta chains from the same sample are listed, as sequenced in a study of beta chain features in type 1 diabetes. General study findings and limits: Within each of all four CD4+ subsets, Type 1 diabetes patients had TCRB CDR3s that were moderately but significantly shorter.

Expressed TCRB transcripts were sequenced after all isolated RNA was converted to cDNA. This table comes from immunoSEQ multiplex PCR, and its TCRdb copy is limited to in-frame clones, with some not included. The data show roughly 400,000 clones, with 9.6% seen just once and about 0.63% held by the top ten. These receptors have no known antigen. The sequenced sample consisted of central memory CD4+ T cells from blood. The receptors come from a young man with type 1 diabetes.

In its sample, this clone was seen many times. The J gene is TRBJ1-4, the V gene TRBV2, with D possibly matching TRBD1 (5 bases). The V gene's germline CDR1 is SNHLY and CDR2 FYNNEI. V was cut by 7 bases and J by 4 bases, with 16 bases left in between. The CDR3 covers 15 residues. The CDR3 sequence: CASITDMGGNEKLFF. CDR3 nucleotide sequence: TGTGCCAGCATTACCGACATGGGGGGTAATGAAAAACTGTTTTTT.

The chain links TRBV27 to TRBJ1-1, with D perhaps TRBD1 (6 bases). Trimming shortened V by 3 bases and J by 5 bases, and 16 bases separated the two germline ends. Germline-derived CDR1 and CDR2 are MNHEY and SMNVEV (reference sequence). CDR3 length: 15 amino acids. CDR3 sequence: CASSFYRDSITEAFF. For the CDR3, the DNA is TGTGCCAGCAGTTTCTACAGGGATTCTATAACTGAAGCTTTCTTT.

This clone was seen only a few times. The CDR3 nucleotides read TGTGCCAGCAGCTTACGGACAGGGTACACAGATACGCAGTATTTT. Encoded protein: CASSLRTGYTDTQYF. The V call is TRBV5-4, the J call TRBJ2-3, with 8 bases fitting TRBD1. CDR3 length equals 15 residues. The V gene end was trimmed by 2 bases and the J gene end by 2 bases; junction bases not matched to a gene: 4. Germline CDR1 reads SGHNT; CDR2 reads YYREEE (reference sequence).

This clone was counted only a few times. DNA for the CDR3: TGTGCCAGCAGTCTTCTTTCCAGGGACACTGAAGCTTTCTTT. The encoded protein is CASSLLSRDTEAFF. V usage is TRBV7-2 and J usage is TRBJ1-1, with a tentative D call TRBD1 (5 bases). V shed 6 bases and J shed 3 bases, with 14 bases lying between them. The CDR3 covers 14 residues. Germline assignment: CDR1 SGHTA and CDR2 FQGNSA.

V is TRBV28 and J is TRBJ1-1, with a tentative D call TRBD1 (5 bases). Germline CDR1 and CDR2: MDHEN and SYDVKM. The length of the CDR3 is 12 residues. V lost 5 bases, J lost 6 bases, and 10 bases lay in between. This CDR3 is CASSPYRSEAFF. The CDR3 bases are TGTGCCAGCAGTCCGTACAGGTCTGAAGCTTTCTTT.

The V and J genes are TRBV5-1 and TRBJ2-3, with D possibly TRBD1 on 6 matching bases. This CDR3 has 15 amino acids. V was clipped by 5 bases and J by 0 bases, with 13 bases between them. Germline CDR1 is SGHRS and CDR2 is YFSETQ. CDR3 amino acids: CASRSGQYSTDTQYF. CDR3 DNA: TGCGCCAGCAGATCTGGACAGTATAGCACAGATACGCAGTATTTT.

This clone was found a few times. The chain recombines TRBV6-6 with TRBJ2-1; D is undetermined. The CDR3 is 11 amino acids. CDR1 and CDR2 from the germline V gene are MNHNY and SVGAGI (reference sequence). V lost 2 bases to trimming and J lost 7 bases, with 3 bases between them. Here the CDR3 reads CASSYMNEQFF. Here the CDR3 DNA reads TGTGCCAGCAGTTACATGAATGAGCAGTTCTTC.

This clone was observed many times. This chain uses TRBV27 with TRBJ2-3; D might be TRBD1 (6 bases). V was clipped by 6 bases and J by 3 bases, with 13 bases between them. This CDR3 contains 14 residues. The germline V gene has CDR1 MNHEY and CDR2 SMNVEV (reference sequence). The CDR3 nucleotides are TGTGCCAGCAGCAGGACAGAGGGGACAGATACGCAGTATTTT. Encoded protein: CASSRTEGTDTQYF.

This clone was observed a handful of times. CDR3 loop: CASSQRDRSGANVLTF. In DNA form, the CDR3 reads TGTGCCAGTAGCCAACGGGACCGGTCTGGGGCCAACGTCCTGACTTTC. The chain joins TRBV19 to TRBJ2-6, with D tentatively TRBD1 or TRBD2 (5 bases each). CDR1 is LNHDA and CDR2 is SQIVND in the germline V gene (reference sequence). Trimming cost V 6 bases and J 1 base, with 13 bases left between them. The CDR3 is made up of 16 amino acids.

There are a few counts of this clone. The J gene is TRBJ1-1, the V gene TRBV20-1; D remains ambiguous. Germline V lookup: CDR1 DFQATT, CDR2 SNEGSKA (reference sequence). The CDR3 contains 11 residues. The CDR3 spells CRGSMSTEAFF. In nucleotides, the CDR3 is TGCAGAGGTAGTATGAGCACTGAAGCTTTCTTT.

This clone showed up just a few times. The rearrangement joins TRBV5-1 to TRBJ2-7; 8 bases align to TRBD2. V lost 4 bases to trimming and J lost 6 bases; unmatched junction nucleotides: 12. CDR1 is SGHRS and CDR2 is YFSETQ in the germline V gene. The CDR3 consists of 15 residues. DNA of the CDR3: TGCGCCAGCAGCGTCTTAGCGGGACGGGTTGCCGAGCAGTACTTC. This codes for CASSVLAGRVAEQYF.

This clone has a handful of counts. The chain couples TRBV5-1 to TRBJ1-2, with TRBD1 matching over 12 bases. The length of the CDR3 is 16 residues. V was pared by 4 bases and J by 3 bases, with 7 bases of the junction left unmatched. Germline V lookup: CDR1 SGHRS, CDR2 YFSETQ. Here the CDR3 DNA reads TGCGCCAGCAGCCTTGGGACAGGGGGCGCTTACTATGGCTACACCTTC. The encoded protein is CASSLGTGGAYYGYTF.